This TCR beta chain was profiled in a study of blood T cells in healthy people across ages (dated by TCRdb to between 2014 and 2017). For the study in its entirety: In model experiments, template switching captured roughly one uniquely barcoded TCR beta cDNA molecule for every two T cells. The study measured age-related changes in TCR beta repertoire diversity using deep sequencing normalized with unique cDNA molecular identifiers. The donors were split into four age groups: young (average about 15 years), middle-aged (over 35), aged (about 56) and long-lived (under 90). To avoid experimental bias, donors of different ages were spread randomly across the sequencing lanes. For two donors (one aged 18 to 29 and one aged 80 or older), the study analyzed two additional independent replicas of 1 million unique cDNA reads from the same blood draw.

The donors were roughly 40 Caucasian individuals from Russia, aged 6 to 90 years, who were systemically healthy. Ten milliliters of peripheral blood were drawn from each donor into EDTA-treated Vacutainer tubes. PBMCs were isolated by Ficoll-Paque density-gradient centrifugation, with at least 6 million obtained per sample. Trizol reagent was used to extract total RNA from the PBMCs, yielding at least 5 micrograms per sample. For every donor, flow cytometry on a PBMC aliquot measured the percentage of naive CD45RAhigh/CD27high T cells. Regarding this clonotype: Its antigen remains undetermined. The sample holds no much larger clone one base away, and base qualities are not on file.

What the work shows at the level of the full study, not this receptor alone: Estimates of total diversity based on one million sequenced T cells were regarded as lower bounds and as underestimates. The CMV infection status of donors was not known, potentially confounding age-related changes in expanded clonotypes. Observed TCR beta diversity per million T cells fell roughly linearly with age, and a significant reduction was already apparent by age roughly 40. Compared with the aged group, the long-lived group had more naive CD4+ T cells, fewer expanded clones and increased TCR diversity, suggesting age selection. The percentage of naive T cells measured by flow cytometry correlated strongly with observed TCR beta diversity. Bulk unsorted PBMC profiling prevented conclusive comparison of naive and antigen-experienced compartments.

Library generation was performed with 5' RACE. The sequencer listed for this sample is Illumina HiSeq 2500. A second PCR of roughly 6 to 11 cycles was run with a J-beta primer mix and a sample-barcoded 5' primer. Each TCR beta cDNA molecule received a unique molecular identifier from a template-switch 5' adaptor carrying 12 random nucleotides. Each sample yielded at least 3 million CDR3-containing paired-end reads. All of the RNA was converted into first-strand cDNA using the Mint cDNA synthesis kit, with a TRBC-specific oligonucleotide serving as the primer. Following uracil-DNA glycosylase treatment, a first 18-cycle PCR with universal primers M1SS and BC2_uni_R was performed on all cDNA. As for the authors' bioinformatics: For normalization, 1 million high-quality reads were randomly selected from each sample, with every read carrying a distinct molecular identifier. Reads sharing molecular identifiers were discarded rather than binned into consensus sequences. CDR3 identification, clonotype clustering and error correction used MiTCR with a Q25 quality threshold and the strictest error-elimination algorithm. A nonparametric unseen species model with Euler transformation was used to estimate lower-bound total TCR beta diversity. The public reads were reprocessed in TCRdb via fastp at Q25 and MiXCR, keeping in-frame beta chains. Each entry is one CDR3 protein sequence, shown with its most common DNA and genes. The V and J calls shown here were made by TCRdb, not taken from the authors' results. For this sample the table gives fewer than 1.5 million distinct CDR3 sequences, of which 35% to 45% were detected only once. 7.9% of the sample comes from the top ten.

Including cysteine and phenylalanine, the CDR3 has 15 amino acids. The CDR3 DNA has 45 bases and is translated from base 1. The CDR1 and CDR2 encoded by the germline V gene are SGHRS and YFSETQ. Here V drops 2 bases and J drops 3 bases, and the junction holds 3 bases not matched to any gene. The receptor was derived from a woman under 30 in good health. Source material: blood. The chain is made from TRBV5-1 and TRBJ2-7, with TRBD1 identical over 12 junction bases. The CDR3 reads as follows: CASSLGTGGHYEQYF. The DNA is as follows: TGCGCCAGCAGCTTAGGGACAGGGGGCCACTACGAGCAGTACTTC.